This is a list of T cell receptor beta chains from one sample in a study of cytomegalovirus exposure and HLA in healthy donors. Repertoires were generated with immunoSEQ multiplex PCR, while TCRdb's copy carries only in-frame clones and drops some. The data hold about 170,000 clones, with approximately 78% observed a single time. Sequencing was carried out using PBMCs. The receptors here all came from a male donor in good health and CMV-seronegative. The CDR3 runs from the conserved cysteine through the conserved F or W. The D gene is left open where the match is weak. Clone size is given for some rows only: seen once, a few or many times, or a class if the clone is expanded.

once	TRBD1	TRBJ2-1	TRBV19	TGTGCCAGTAGGGGGGGGACAGGGAGCTCCTACAATGAGCAGTTCTTC	CASRGGTGSSYNEQFF
NA	NA	TRBJ1-3	TRBV14	TGTGCCAGCAGCCAAGTGGGAGAAAACACCATATATTTT	CASSQVGENTIYF
NA	NA	TRBJ2-7	TRBV6-6	TGTGCCAGCAGTTTCACCCCGCCGCGCTCCTACGAGCAGTACTTC	CASSFTPPRSYEQYF
NA	NA	TRBJ1-2	TRBV30	TGTGCCTCTCTAGAGCAGGGTCTAATCAATGGCTACACCTTC	CASLEQGLINGYTF
NA	NA	TRBJ2-1	TRBV10-2	TGCGCCAGCAGTGACAGAGCGGGCTCCTACAATGAGCAGTTCTTC	CASSDRAGSYNEQFF
NA	NA	TRBJ1-6	TRBV6-5	TGTGCCAGCAGTTATAGGCGGACATCCTATAATTCACCCCTCCACTTT	CASSYRRTSYNSPLHF
NA	TRBD1	TRBJ2-7	TRBV5-4	TGTGCCAGCAGCTTAGCAGACAGGGGTGTCTACGAGCAGTACTTC	CASSLADRGVYEQYF
few	TRBD2	TRBJ2-7	TRBV4-2	TGTGCCAGCAGCCAAAATAGCGGGACTTACGAGCAGTACTTC	CASSQNSGTYEQYF
once	NA	TRBJ1-2	TRBV4-3	TGCGCCAGCAGCCAAGTTTCAGGAAGCGGCTATGGCTACACCTTC	CASSQVSGSGYGYTF
NA	NA	TRBJ1-5	TRBV19	TGTGCCAGTAGTATAGATATTGGAACAGGGCATCAGCCCCAGCATTTT	CASSIDIGTGHQPQHF
NA	NA	TRBJ2-5	TRBV5-4	TGTGCCAGCAGCCCCCCAGAACTAGGAGGTGGGGTTTCGACCCAGTACTTC	CASSPPELGGGVSTQYF
NA	NA	TRBJ2-3	TRBV7-6	TGTGCCAGCAGCTTAGAAGCGAGAAGCACAGATACGCAGTATTTT	CASSLEARSTDTQYF
NA	NA	TRBJ1-5	TRBV28	TGTGCCAGCAGTTTCGGGGGTCAGCCCCAGCATTTT	CASSFGGQPQHF
NA	NA	TRBJ2-3	TRBV5-6	TGTGCCAGCAGCCCGGGCGGGGCAAACACAGATACGCAGTATTTT	CASSPGGANTDTQYF
few	NA	TRBJ2-7	TRBV4-1	TGCGCCAGCAGCCAAGGGACAGTCTCCTACGAGCAGTACTTC	CASSQGTVSYEQYF
NA	NA	TRBJ2-7	TRBV18	TGTGCCAGCTCATCCGACACATACGAGCAGTACTTC	CASSSDTYEQYF
NA	TRBD1	TRBJ2-2	TRBV9	TGTGCCAGCAGCGGGCAGGGGGCTTACGGGGAGCTGTTTTTT	CASSGQGAYGELFF
NA	NA	TRBJ1-1	TRBV5-1	TGCGCCAGCAGCTTGGCCAGCGGTCAGAACACTGAAGCTTTCTTT	CASSLASGQNTEAFF
NA	TRBD1	TRBJ1-2	TRBV14	TGTGCCAGCAGCCAACACGACAGGGGGATCGGCTACACCTTC	CASSQHDRGIGYTF
NA	NA	TRBJ1-1	TRBV30	TGTGCCTGGAGTCCACGGTCGGGAATGGGAGCTTTCTTT	CAWSPRSGMGAFF
once	TRBD2	TRBJ2-5	TRBV7-3	TGTGCCAGCAGCCAAGGGCTAGCGGGGAGGGAGACCCAGTACTTC	CASSQGLAGRETQYF
NA	TRBD2	TRBJ2-4	TRBV7-9	TGTGCCAGCACGGCCCCCCGGGAGGACGCCAAAAACATTCAGTACTTC	CASTAPREDAKNIQYF